These 22 T cell receptor beta chains originate from one sample sequenced in a study of prognosis after radiotherapy for stage I lung cancer. Genomic DNA served as the source from which two-round multiplex PCR generated TCR beta CDR3 amplicons. Every TRBV and TRBJ gene had its own specific primer in first-round PCR. TCRdb recomputed calls from the multiplex PCR reads with MiXCR, one row per CDR3 protein. The sample lists roughly 14,000 distinct CDR3 sequences; roughly 27% were seen once. Specimen: PBMCs, collected before or after stereotactic body radiation therapy (not recorded which). These receptors were collected from a donor over 45 with non-small cell lung cancer.

Notes on this clonotype: One end of the junction is discordant with germline, which a read error may explain. V gene TRBV30 combines with J gene TRBJ1-2; D gene unclear. CDR3 length equals 14 residues. CDR1 is GTSNPN, CDR2 SVGIG, per germline (reference sequence). The CDR3 DNA reads as TGTGCCTGGAGTCTGATAGGACTGGGCTATGGCTTCACCTTC. It yields the protein CAWSLIGLGYGFTF.

This clonotype was picked up many times. The V gene is TRBV4-2, the J gene TRBJ2-1; TRBD1 is a possible D gene (5 bases). This CDR3 region has 16 residues. Germline CDR1 reads LGHNA; CDR2 reads YNFKEQ. V shed 0 bases and J shed 1 base, with 10 bases lying between them. This CDR3 reads CASSQDSQGSYNEQFF. The CDR3 coding sequence is TGTGCCAGCAGCCAAGATTCCCAGGGTTCCTACAATGAGCAGTTCTTC.

The chain has TRBV7-8 and TRBJ2-3, with 10 bases fitting TRBD2. Germline V lookup: CDR1 SGHVS, CDR2 FQNEAQ. The CDR3 length is 15 residues. Trimming cost V 3 bases and J 4 bases; bases outside gene matches: 4. The CDR3 is CASSFRTSGADTQYF. The CDR3 DNA follows: TGTGCCAGCAGCTTTCGGACTAGCGGCGCAGATACGCAGTATTTT.

Concerning this clonotype: The junction shows a germline mismatch at one end, possibly a read error. The rearrangement uses TRBV5-1 and TRBJ2-1, with D unclear. The CDR3 has 14 amino acids. CDR1 and CDR2 from the germline V gene are SGHRS and YFSETQ. CDR3 sequence (DNA): TGTGCCAGCAGCTTCTACGCCTTTTACAATGAGCAGTTCTTC. It encodes CASSFYAFYNEQFF.

This sequence joins TRBV9 and TRBJ1-5; no definite D call. Germline V CDR1 and CDR2: SGDLS, YYNGEE. V gave up 2 bases and J gave up 14 bases, with 23 bases separating them. The length of the CDR3 is 15 residues. CDR3 loop: CASSVGVMGNQPKHF. CDR3 DNA sequence: TGTGCCAGCAGCGTTGGGGTAATGGGCAATCAGCCAAAGCATTTT.

This clonotype was counted at least ten times. Since a much larger clone is just one base distant, this may be a read error. The rearrangement uses TRBV13 and TRBJ1-2; 7 nucleotides line up with TRBD1. Germline assignment: CDR1 PRHDT and CDR2 FYEKMQ (reference sequence). The CDR3 is made up of 15 amino acids. Trimming cost V 5 bases and J 3 bases; bases outside gene matches: 9. CDR3: CASSIPGGEDYGYTF. Here the CDR3 DNA reads TGTGCCAGCAGCATACCAGGGGGAGAGGACTATGGCTACACCTTC.

About this clonotype itself: This may arise from a read error, as a much more abundant clone is one base away. The chain joins TRBV11-2 to TRBJ1-5; D unresolved. Germline V gene data show CDR1 as SGHAT and CDR2 as FQNNGV. The CDR3 contains 14 residues. The chain's CDR3 is CTSSLGLMGSTQHF. CDR3 in DNA: TGTACCAGCAGCTTAGGCCTCATGGGGTCGACCCAGCATTTT. Filled out from reference TRBV11-2 and TRBJ1-5, the complete variable domain reads EAGVAQSPRYKIIEKRQSVAFWCNPISGHATLYWYQQILGQGPKLLIQFQNNGVVDDSQLPKDRFSAERLKGVDSTLKIQPAKLEDSAVYLCTSSLGLMGSTQHFGDGTRLSIL.

This clonotype was found many times. The chain uses TRBV10-3 and TRBJ1-1; 9 bases fit TRBD1. The CDR3 consists of 14 residues. V gave up 3 bases and J gave up 6 bases; unmatched junction bases: 5. Per the germline V gene, CDR1 is ENHRY and CDR2 is SYGVKD. The DNA of the CDR3 is TGTGCCATCAGTGACGGGACAGGGATCGCTGAAGCTTTCTTT. Translating gives CAISDGTGIAEAFF.

This clonotype was seen repeatedly, ten times or more. The chain couples TRBV30 to TRBJ1-1; D is unresolved. This CDR3 spans 13 amino acids. V lost 5 bases to trimming and J lost 0 bases, with 10 bases between them. Germline-derived CDR1 and CDR2 are GTSNPN and SVGIG (reference sequence). CDR3 DNA: TGTGCCTGGGCGGAGGGTATGAACACTGAAGCTTTCTTT. This encodes CAWAEGMNTEAFF.

The sample holds many counts of this clonotype. V gene TRBV7-6 combines with J gene TRBJ2-7; D uncertain. The CDR3 is 13 amino acids. The germline CDR1 and CDR2 sequences are SGHVS and FNYEAQ. The germline V and J ends were trimmed by 1 base and 4 bases, with 8 bases remaining between them. CDR3 coding DNA: TGTGCCAGCAGCTTAGAACGGACGTACGAGCAGTACTTC. This sequence encodes CASSLERTYEQYF.

Regarding this clonotype: Given a far larger clone just one base away, this is likely a sequencing read error. The V gene is TRBV6-1, the J gene TRBJ1-5; tentatively, D is TRBD1 (6 bases). Deletions cut 3 bases from V and 7 bases from J, with 31 bases between. The CDR3 runs 20 residues. Germline assignment: CDR1 MNHNS and CDR2 SASEGT. Here the CDR3 DNA reads TGTGCCAGCAGTGACTCGATCCAGCACCAAAGCACAGGGTGGGTCCAGCCCCAGCATTTT. Protein product: CASSDSIQHQSTGWVQPQHF.

This clonotype has at least ten counts. This chain connects TRBV20-1 to TRBJ2-5; D is ambiguous. V lost 3 bases and J 5 bases, leaving 10 bases between the germline ends. The CDR3 extends over 12 amino acids. Germline values: CDR1 DFQATT, CDR2 SNEGSKA (reference sequence). CDR3 sequence (DNA): TGCAGTGCTAGCTCCTCCCGCGAGACCCAGTACTTC. Translating it yields CSASSSRETQYF.

By its share, this clonotype is medium-sized. The chain combines TRBV6-2 or TRBV6-3 with TRBJ2-3; 7 nucleotides agree with TRBD1. V shed 5 bases, J shed 7 bases, and the junction held 12 bases outside the gene matches. Germline V gene sequence: CDR1 MNHEY, CDR2 SVGEGT. The CDR3 has 15 amino acids. The CDR3 here is CASSPTGSPQHTQYF. For the CDR3, the DNA is TGTGCCAGCAGTCCGACAGGGTCCCCACAGCATACGCAGTATTTT.

In the case of this clonotype: This likely stems from a read error, as it lies one base from a far larger clone. The chain employs TRBV6-4 and TRBJ2-3; no clear D. Germline values: CDR1 MRHNA, CDR2 SNTAGT. Trimming took 4 bases from V and 2 from J, leaving 10 bases between them. The CDR3 is made up of 14 amino acids. CDR3 sequence (DNA): TGTGCCAGCAGTGTCCAGCGAAACACAGATACGCAGTATTTT. It translates to CASSVQRNTDTQYF.

This clonotype is medium-sized. This chain links TRBV20-1 with TRBJ2-2; the match to TRBD2 covers 9 bases. The CDR3 is made up of 14 amino acids. Germline loops: CDR1 DFQATT, CDR2 SNEGSKA (reference sequence). The CDR3: CTTGTSKNTGELFF. In nucleotides, the CDR3 is TGCACTACCGGGACTAGCAAAAACACCGGGGAGCTGTTTTTT.

The chain has TRBV6-9 and TRBJ1-2; a weak D match, TRBD1 (6 bases). Germline V gene data show CDR1 as MNHGY and CDR2 as SVAAGI. The V end was cut by 3 bases, the J end by 8 bases, with 25 bases between. There are 17 residues in the CDR3. The chain's CDR3 is CASSYQPGERVTSGYTF. For the CDR3, the DNA is TGTGCCAGCAGTTACCAACCAGGGGAGCGGGTGACTTCGGGCTACACCTTC.

This clonotype was observed many times. The chain is built from TRBV5-4 and TRBJ2-7, with 7 bases aligning to TRBD2. V trimming: 4 bases; J trimming: 4 bases; junction bases outside the gene matches: 5. Germline CDR1 SGHNT, CDR2 YYREEE (reference sequence). CDR3 length equals 13 residues. The CDR3 loop is CASSPPGGYEQYF. As DNA, the CDR3 is TGTGCCAGCAGCCCCCCGGGAGGTTACGAGCAGTACTTC.

This clonotype was counted many times. The rearrangement joins TRBV18 to TRBJ2-3; 7 nucleotides match TRBD1. From germline, CDR1 is KGHSH and CDR2 LQKENI. V shed 0 bases and J 0 bases; nucleotides not matched to a gene: 3. The length of the CDR3 is 16 residues. Written as DNA, the CDR3 is TGTGCCAGCTCACCACCTGGGACAGCTAGCACAGATACGCAGTATTTT. This codes for CASSPPGTASTDTQYF.

By frequency in the sample, this clonotype is medium-sized (0.01 to 0.1%). V usage is TRBV5-1 and J usage is TRBJ2-3, with D hard to call. V was clipped by 0 bases and J by 4 bases, with 9 bases between them. The CDR3 is 14 residues long. Germline V gene lookup returns CDR1 SGHRS and CDR2 YFSETQ. The DNA of the CDR3 is TGCGCCAGCAGCTTGGCCAGCACTTCAGATACGCAGTATTTT. As protein: CASSLASTSDTQYF.

Comments on this clonotype: A far larger clone differs by one base, so this is likely a read error. This chain links TRBV6-2 or TRBV6-3 with TRBJ1-5; 9 bases match TRBD1. This CDR3 has 14 amino acids. Germline V CDR1 and CDR2: MNHEY, SVGEGT. The junction had 2 bases not matched to a gene; V was cut back by 7 bases and J by 1 base. The CDR3 region is CASMGTGSNQPQHF. CDR3 DNA: TGTGCCAGCATGGGGACAGGGAGCAATCAGCCCCAGCATTTT.

With regard to this clonotype: This likely reflects a read error, since a far larger clone is one base away. The V call is TRBV6-5, the J call TRBJ2-2, with D unresolved. The germline V gene encodes CDR1 MNHEY and CDR2 SVGAGI. The CDR3 loop spans 14 amino acids. The CDR3 nucleotides are TGTGCCAACAGTCGAAGGGTTCGGACCGGGGAGCTGTTTTTT. Amino acids: CANSRRVRTGELFF.

In this sample, this clonotype is medium-sized. The CDR3 region is CASSGLAGLYDNEQFF. The CDR3, as DNA: TGTGCCAGCAGCGGACTAGCGGGCCTGTACGACAATGAGCAGTTCTTC. The V call is TRBV12-3 or TRBV12-4, the J call TRBJ2-1; 11 nucleotides match TRBD2. With V trimmed by 6 bases and J by 5 bases, 9 bases remained unmatched. The CDR3 runs 16 residues.